The TCR beta chain under discussion was sequenced for a study of cytomegalovirus exposure and HLA in healthy donors (dated by TCRdb to 2016 to 2017). With respect to the entire study: An earlier analysis of roughly 500 of the donors reported approximately 270 Gb of sequence data and roughly 100 million unique TCR beta sequences from 150 million to 200 million T cells. Rather than drawing on any new phenotypic data, the later analysis identified candidate immune exposures from TCR beta sequences and the way those sequences occurred across donors. HLA typing covered class I and class II loci at four-digit resolution. A later analysis re-examined previously published TCR beta repertoires from just over 650 donors and added high-resolution HLA genotyping to investigate patterns of TCR occurrence. The genetic ancestry cluster associated with self-reported Caucasian donors included over 80% of the roughly 400 genotyped donors. Alongside the repertoire data, information on donor age, sex, ethnicity and CMV serostatus was compiled. Along with the roughly 670-subject first cohort, a separate validation cohort of 120 different subjects was used. Every discovery cohort repertoire had been produced on one sequencing platform. The T cell repertoires of roughly 660 subjects were profiled by immunosequencing and related to cytomegalovirus serostatus. An earlier analysis of around 580 of the donors used high-throughput TCR beta sequencing to judge whether each TCR beta V gene segment behaved as functional or pseudogenic. The study was designed to test whether signatures of past pathogen exposure could be identified by cataloging public T cell receptors. Roughly five DR-DQ haplotypes were treated as single units for association and clustering because of strong linkage in the cohort. A later genetic analysis took genome-wide SNP genotypes for about three fifths of the 666 donors and used that subset as a discovery cohort. Among about 410 genotyped donors of the cohort, an average of around 250,000 unique TCR beta nucleotide sequences was sequenced per donor, of which about 19% were non-productive. Typing coverage varied by locus: roughly 629-640 donors for A, B, C, DRB1 and DQB1; approximately 560 for DQA1; some 610 for DPA1; approximately 450 for DPB1. An early release that covered several hundred HLA-typed donors contained around 330 gigabases of sequencing data and about 93 million unique TCR sequences. High-throughput TCR immunosequencing, statistical association of individual TCRs with disease status, and machine learning were combined to predict cytomegalovirus infection status.

This clone was counted once. Its recognized antigen is unknown. Base qualities are not provided; no much larger clone lies one nucleotide away. Paper-wide results and their limitations: Strong co-occurrence of HLA alleles, especially DR and DQ, made assigning TCR associations to individual alleles difficult. Roughly 15 rarely observed V segments, including chromosome 9 orphons, were excluded from the earlier analysis of several hundred of the donors because counts were too low. An earlier analysis of some 590 of the donors showed that most TCR beta V segments appeared in productive rearrangements either about 87% or about 30% of the time, which broadly matched IMGT annotations. This cohort had only TCR beta chains sequenced, and the lack of alpha or paired-chain data limited which features could be detected. Most TCR sequences were observed very rarely across donors, whereas some public TCRs were present in many individuals. According to a later analysis, TCR association rates differed among HLA loci, with DRB1 alleles showing the most associated TCRs and HLA-C alleles showing the fewest. V-gene and J-gene trimming of TCR beta chains was associated with a missense DCLRE1C variant in a later genetic analysis, and the association was replicated in an independent cohort. HLA typing was unavailable for some donors at each locus, so association tests used only the typed subset. A few of the identified cytomegalovirus-associated TCR beta chains were confirmed in vitro to be specific for cytomegalovirus antigens. Some IMGT-functional V segments, including TRBV6-2 and TRBV6-3, could not be distinguished by the 87-base-pair reads and were therefore excluded. Cytomegalovirus status was reported to be diagnosed by the classifier with high specificity and sensitivity in both the original and validation cohorts. Most CMV-associated TCR beta chains appeared to be HLA-restricted in a later analysis, and the HLA associations seemed to be driven largely by CMV exposure. A later genetic analysis reported fewer N-insertions in productive TCRs among donors in an Asian-associated ancestry cluster than the roughly 700-donor mean. In the study, some 160 TCR beta chains were listed as associated with cytomegalovirus. A cluster of highly shared sequence variants was judged likely to represent a technical artifact of the sequencing pipeline. A further reported finding was that TCR beta sequences accurately predicted the HLA-A and HLA-B alleles for most subjects in the first cohort. A later analysis found that HLA-associated TCR beta chains were more clonally expanded and had lower generation probabilities than equally common non-associated chains. Several of the top co-occurrence clusters appeared to be linked to parvovirus B19, influenza, CMV and Epstein-Barr virus, according to a later analysis. Specific HLA alleles were associated with around 18,000 TCR beta sequences at a false discovery rate of 0.05 in a later analysis. Linkage disequilibrium might explain the correlated functional status among segregating V segments, but an unknown experimental factor could not be excluded. According to the authors, the approach could potentially be generalized to other disease states and immunological phenotypes. For the cohort, immune exposure information was limited to CMV serostatus. The presence/absence analyses assumed that sequencing depth was roughly uniform across donors, and that assumption may not be true.

Receptor amplification or capture employed the immunoSEQ multiplex PCR assay. For the multiplex PCR, a mixture combining 60 forward primers for TCR Vbeta segments and 13 reverse primers for TCR Jbeta segments was used. A multiplex PCR assay on genomic DNA amplified the CDR3 region of rearranged TCR beta genes. Amplified TCR beta libraries were sequenced as 87-base-pair reads on the Illumina HiSeq System. Regarding the original processing steps: In a later analysis, some 80 million unique TCR beta chains were counted across the 650 to 700 repertoires, and roughly 10 million of these chains were shared by at least two donors. A nearest-neighbor algorithm error-corrected the raw reads and collapsed the reads into unique sequences, merging closely related sequences to remove PCR and sequencing errors. Alignment of CDR3 sequences to IMGT reference sequences was used to assign V, D and J gene segments. For a sequence to be retained, a match of at least six nucleotides to both a V gene segment and a J gene segment was required. Rearrangements were called productive when the CDR3 lacked stop codons and stayed in frame with V and J; all others were non-productive. Following IMGT convention, CDR3 was defined as the stretch from the second conserved V-encoded cysteine to the conserved J-encoded phenylalanine. In an earlier analysis of more than 550 of the donors, sequences lacking an unambiguous match to a single V gene segment were excluded. In an earlier analysis of roughly 500 of the donors, V segments were called functional above 56.7% productive rearrangements and were called segregating when the between-donor standard deviation exceeded 5%. A statistical classification framework was built for diagnosing cytomegalovirus status from the catalog of TCR beta chain sequences. In a later analysis, V and J genes were assigned by comparing TCR nucleotide sequences against IMGT/GENE-DB human TR gene sequences. In a later analysis, CDR3 sequences and most-parsimonious VDJ recombination scenarios were assigned using the TCRdist pipeline. In a later analysis, each TCR beta chain was defined by its CDR3 amino acid sequence together with its V-gene family, and reads lacking a unique V-gene family were excluded. To address suspected cross-contamination and a sequencing artifact, a later analysis removed 592 highly shared, low-generation-probability nucleotide sequences. A later analysis calculated a clonal expansion index for each public chain from normalized within-repertoire ranks of inferred template counts. A later analysis computed generation probabilities with a VDJ recombination model fitted to out-of-frame rearrangements, and checked the results against IGoR. In a later analysis, TCR-TCR, TCR-HLA and TCR-CMV co-occurrence was scored with hypergeometric tests, and a repertoire-size bias correction was applied to TCR pairs. In a later analysis, false discovery rates were estimated by permuting HLA or CMV assignments 20 times. In a later analysis, co-occurring TCRs were grouped using DBSCAN, and TCRdist sequence similarity was added for clustering within HLA-allele-positive subsets. Repertoires with fewer than 30,000 or more than 120,000 public chains were left out of co-occurrence clustering, as were about 5 repertoires with anomalous nucleotide sharing. TCRdb carries this immuneACCESS record with in-frame sequences only. Its versions omit some clonotypes, under half of them owing to an unresolved V gene in the studies checked, with the rest unexplained. That table is the source of V, J and clone size, and D and trimming were worked out from the DNA. In this sample the table shows over 200,000 clones, roughly 80% of which occur a single time. Of the sample, less than 4.5% is held by the ten largest clones.

The cohort consisted of 666 healthy bone marrow donors. All cohort members were sampled while nominally healthy, although unrecorded immune exposures were likely present. The donor was CMV seronegative and belonged to the group of several hundred seronegative cohort members. A peripheral blood sample was collected from each donor, and TCR beta sequencing was performed on peripheral blood mononuclear cells. Genomic DNA extraction from the blood cell samples was performed with the Qiagen DNeasy Blood Extraction Kit. Cut back by 0 bases and 1 base, the V and J ends lie 7 bases apart. The CDR1 and CDR2 encoded by the germline V gene are LGHNA and YNFKEQ. Taken from cysteine to phenylalanine, the CDR3 has 14 residues. CDR3 DNA is the only sequence kept; it has 42 bases, read in frame from the first base.

This sequence was found in a male donor in good health and CMV-seronegative. Recombination linked TRBV4-2 to TRBJ2-7; the D gene is unclear. The sequenced material came from PBMCs. The DNA sequence reads TGTGCCAGCAGCCAAGAAGCTAGTTCCTACGAGCAGTACTTC. This translates into CASSQEASSYEQYF.